One T cell receptor beta chain is described in this entry. The antigen is undetermined. The repertoire was sequenced with immunoSEQ multiplex PCR; TCRdb's copy has only in-frame clones and lacks some. The sample has over 110,000 clones; more than 85% are singletons. The CDR3 extends over 13 amino acids. CDR1 and CDR2 from the germline V gene are SGDLS and YYNGEE. The V and J ends lost 3 bases and 4 bases respectively, with 10 bases between them. This sample stems from a study of T cell responses to AZD1222 COVID-19 vaccine. Study-level findings and limits: With dominance at 160-218 and 743-854, vaccine-associated CD4 TCRs spanned spike. The repertoires were collected only after the peak T cell response. Nearly half of the spike-specific TCRs reportedly recognize variant regions that carry no mutations.

The rearrangement joins TRBV9 to TRBJ1-1, with a tentative D call TRBD1 (5 bases). The source is an adult in good health. The sequencing here drew on peripheral blood, taken on day 0 of AZD1222 vaccination. The CDR3 sequence is CASSAGGSTEAFF. The CDR3 DNA reads TGTGCCAGCAGCGCCGGGGGTTCCACTGAAGCTTTCTTT. The whole variable domain, remainder taken from reference TRBV9 and TRBJ1-1, is DSGVTQTPKHLITATGQRVTLRCSPRSGDLSVYWYQQSLDQGLQFLIQYYNGEERAKGNILERFSAQQFPDLHSELNLSSLELGDSALYFCASSAGGSTEAFFGQGTRLTVV.